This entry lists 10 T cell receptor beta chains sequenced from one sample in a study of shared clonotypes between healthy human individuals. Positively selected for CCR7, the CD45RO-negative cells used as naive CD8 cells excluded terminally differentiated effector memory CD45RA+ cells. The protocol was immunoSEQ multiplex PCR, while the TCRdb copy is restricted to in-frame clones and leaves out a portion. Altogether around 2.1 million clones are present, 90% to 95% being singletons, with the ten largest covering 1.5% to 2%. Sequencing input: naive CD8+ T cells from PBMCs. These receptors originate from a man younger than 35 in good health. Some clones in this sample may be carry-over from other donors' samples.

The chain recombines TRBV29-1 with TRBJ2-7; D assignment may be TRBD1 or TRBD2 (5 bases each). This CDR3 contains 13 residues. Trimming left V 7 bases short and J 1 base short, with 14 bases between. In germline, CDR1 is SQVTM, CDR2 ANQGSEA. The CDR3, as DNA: TGCAGCGCTGGGGGTGCAGGGTCCTACGAGCAGTACTTC. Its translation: CSAGGAGSYEQYF.

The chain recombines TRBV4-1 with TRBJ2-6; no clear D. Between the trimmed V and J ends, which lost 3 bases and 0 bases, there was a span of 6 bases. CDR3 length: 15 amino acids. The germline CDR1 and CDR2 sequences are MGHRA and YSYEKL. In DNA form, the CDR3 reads TGCGCCAGCAGCCAGGTCACCTCTGGGGCCAACGTCCTGACTTTC. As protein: CASSQVTSGANVLTF.

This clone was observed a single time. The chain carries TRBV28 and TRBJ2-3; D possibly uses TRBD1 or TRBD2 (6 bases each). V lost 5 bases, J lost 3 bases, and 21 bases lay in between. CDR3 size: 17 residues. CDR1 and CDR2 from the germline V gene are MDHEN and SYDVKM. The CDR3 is CASSPRRQKGGTDTQYF. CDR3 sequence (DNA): TGTGCCAGCAGTCCCCGTAGACAAAAGGGGGGAACAGATACGCAGTATTTT. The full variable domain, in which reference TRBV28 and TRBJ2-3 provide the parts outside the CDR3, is DVKVTQSSRYLVKRTGEKVFLECVQDMDHENMFWYRQDPGLGLRLIYFSYDVKMKEKGDIPEGYSVSREKKERFSLILESASTNQTSMYLCASSPRRQKGGTDTQYFGPGTRLTVL.

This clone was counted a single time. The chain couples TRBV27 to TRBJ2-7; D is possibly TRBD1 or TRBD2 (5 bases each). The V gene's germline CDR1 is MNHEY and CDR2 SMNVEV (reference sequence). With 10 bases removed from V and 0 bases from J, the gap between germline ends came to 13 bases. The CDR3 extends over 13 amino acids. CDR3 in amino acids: CAIGRGSSYEQYF. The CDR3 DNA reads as TGTGCCATCGGACGGGGCTCCTCCTACGAGCAGTACTTC.

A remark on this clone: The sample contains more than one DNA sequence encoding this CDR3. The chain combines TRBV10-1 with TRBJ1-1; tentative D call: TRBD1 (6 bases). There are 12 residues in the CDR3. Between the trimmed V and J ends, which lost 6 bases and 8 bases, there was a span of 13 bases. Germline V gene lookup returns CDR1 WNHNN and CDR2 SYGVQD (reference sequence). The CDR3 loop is CASSGGGTEAFF. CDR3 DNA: TGCGCCAGCAGCGGGGGGGGGACAGAAGCTTTCTTT.

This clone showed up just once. CDR3 amino acids: CSGGGFSYNEQFF. DNA for the CDR3: TGCAGCGGTGGGGGCTTCTCCTACAATGAGCAGTTCTTC. This rearrangement joins TRBV29-1 to TRBJ2-1, with a possible D match to TRBD1 (6 bases). V lost 7 bases and J lost 0, with 10 bases in between. The CDR3 has 13 residues. From germline, CDR1 is SQVTM and CDR2 ANQGSEA.

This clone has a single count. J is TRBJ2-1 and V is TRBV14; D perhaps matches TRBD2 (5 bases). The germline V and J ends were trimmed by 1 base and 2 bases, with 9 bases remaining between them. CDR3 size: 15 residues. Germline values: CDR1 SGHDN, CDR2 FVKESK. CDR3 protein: CASSQAGLPYNEQFF. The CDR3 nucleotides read TGTGCCAGCAGCCAAGCGGGGTTGCCCTACAATGAGCAGTTCTTC.

The CDR3 bases are TGTGCCTGGAGCCCCAGCGTAGTCTTGGATGAGCAGTTCTTC. Protein: CAWSPSVVLDEQFF. The J gene is TRBJ2-1, the V gene TRBV30; D is unclear. Looked up from germline, CDR1 is GTSNPN and CDR2 is SVGIG (reference sequence). The CDR3 loop spans 14 amino acids. V shed 3 bases and J shed 8 bases, with 17 bases lying between them.

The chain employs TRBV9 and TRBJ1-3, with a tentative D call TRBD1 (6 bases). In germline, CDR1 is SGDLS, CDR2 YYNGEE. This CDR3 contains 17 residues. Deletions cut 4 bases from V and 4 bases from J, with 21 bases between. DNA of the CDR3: TGTGCCAGCAGCCCAAGCGGGGGGCACCGTTTCGGAAACACCATATATTTT. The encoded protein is CASSPSGGHRFGNTIYF.

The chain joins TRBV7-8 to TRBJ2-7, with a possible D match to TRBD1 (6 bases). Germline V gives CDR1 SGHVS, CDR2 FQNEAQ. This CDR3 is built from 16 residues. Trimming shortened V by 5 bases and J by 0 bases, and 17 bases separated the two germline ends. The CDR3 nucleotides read TGTGCCAGCAGCCCCAGGGGCGCAGAAAGCTCCTACGAGCAGTACTTC. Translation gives CASSPRGAESSYEQYF.